This T cell receptor (beta chain) comes out of a study of CD8 T cells in ankylosing spondylitis. In this sample, this clonotype turned up a few times. TCRdb fed the 5' RACE reads into MiXCR, producing one record per CDR3 protein. The repertoire consists of under 150,000 distinct CDR3 sequences, with approximately 10% occurring once and the leading ten covering about 4%. The TCR sequence derives from a female donor with ankylosing spondylitis or in good health (not recorded which). The sequenced sample was blood, either unsorted or a sorted T cell fraction (not recorded which).

CDR3: CASSLGAGEETQYF. In DNA form, the CDR3 reads TGTGCCAGCAGCTTAGGAGCGGGAGAAGAGACCCAGTACTTC. This sequence joins TRBV11-2 and TRBJ2-5; 8 positions agree with TRBD2. This CDR3 comprises 14 residues. The V gene's germline CDR1 is SGHAT and CDR2 FQNNGV. V shed 1 base and J 3 bases; nucleotides not matched to a gene: 1.